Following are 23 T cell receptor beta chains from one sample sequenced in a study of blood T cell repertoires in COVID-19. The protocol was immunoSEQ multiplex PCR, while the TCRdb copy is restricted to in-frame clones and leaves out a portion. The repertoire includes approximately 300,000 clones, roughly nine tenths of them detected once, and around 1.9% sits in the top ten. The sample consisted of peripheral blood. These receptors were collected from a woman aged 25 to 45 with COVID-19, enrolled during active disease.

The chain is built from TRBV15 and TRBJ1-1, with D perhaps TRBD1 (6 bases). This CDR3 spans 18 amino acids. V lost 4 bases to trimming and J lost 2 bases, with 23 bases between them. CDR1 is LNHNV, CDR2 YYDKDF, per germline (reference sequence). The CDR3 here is CATSTLGRGAGINTEAFF. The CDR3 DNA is TGTGCCACCAGCACGCTGGGGAGGGGGGCAGGAATAAACACTGAAGCTTTCTTT.

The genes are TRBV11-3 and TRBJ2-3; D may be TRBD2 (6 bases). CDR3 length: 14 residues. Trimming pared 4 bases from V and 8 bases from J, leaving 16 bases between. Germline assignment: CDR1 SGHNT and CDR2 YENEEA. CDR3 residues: CASSSTNPGVTQYF. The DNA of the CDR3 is TGTGCCAGCAGCTCCACCAACCCGGGGGTTACGCAGTATTTT.

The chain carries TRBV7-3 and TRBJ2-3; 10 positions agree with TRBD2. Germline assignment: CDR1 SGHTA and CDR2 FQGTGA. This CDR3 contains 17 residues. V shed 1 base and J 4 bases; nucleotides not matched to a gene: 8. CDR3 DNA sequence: TGTGCCAGCAGCTTAAAAATTGGACTAGCGGTACCAGATACGCAGTATTTT. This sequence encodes CASSLKIGLAVPDTQYF.

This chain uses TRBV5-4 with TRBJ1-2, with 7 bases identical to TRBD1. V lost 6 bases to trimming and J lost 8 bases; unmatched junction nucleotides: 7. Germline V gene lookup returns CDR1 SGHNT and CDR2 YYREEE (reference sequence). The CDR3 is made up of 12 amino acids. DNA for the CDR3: TGTGCCAGCACCATGATAGGGGGCGGCTACACCTTC. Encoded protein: CASTMIGGGYTF.

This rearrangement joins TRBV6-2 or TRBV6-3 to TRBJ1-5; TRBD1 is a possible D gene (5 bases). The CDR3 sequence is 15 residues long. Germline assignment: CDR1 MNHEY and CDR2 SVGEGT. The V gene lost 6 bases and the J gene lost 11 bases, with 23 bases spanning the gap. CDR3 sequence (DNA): TGTGCCAGCAGCCAGGCGGGGCCCGTAATCAGCACCCAGCATTTT. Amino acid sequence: CASSQAGPVISTQHF.

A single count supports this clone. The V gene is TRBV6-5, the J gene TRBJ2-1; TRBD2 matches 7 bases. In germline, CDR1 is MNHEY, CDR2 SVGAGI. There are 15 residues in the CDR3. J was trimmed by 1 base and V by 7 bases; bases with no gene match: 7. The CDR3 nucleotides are TGTGCCAGCACCCCGGGGGGAGGGTCCTACAATGAGCAGTTCTTC. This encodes CASTPGGGSYNEQFF.

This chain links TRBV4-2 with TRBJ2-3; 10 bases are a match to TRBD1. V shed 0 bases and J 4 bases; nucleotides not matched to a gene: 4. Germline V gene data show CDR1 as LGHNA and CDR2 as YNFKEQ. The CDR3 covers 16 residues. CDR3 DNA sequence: TGTGCCAGCAGCCAAGATCTCGGACAGGGGGCAGATACGCAGTATTTT. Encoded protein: CASSQDLGQGADTQYF.

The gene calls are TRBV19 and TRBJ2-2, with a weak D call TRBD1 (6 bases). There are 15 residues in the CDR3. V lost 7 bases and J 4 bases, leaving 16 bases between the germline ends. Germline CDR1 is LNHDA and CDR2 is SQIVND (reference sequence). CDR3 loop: CASIWTGTTTGELFF. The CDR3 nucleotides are TGTGCCAGTATTTGGACCGGGACAACCACCGGGGAGCTGTTTTTT.

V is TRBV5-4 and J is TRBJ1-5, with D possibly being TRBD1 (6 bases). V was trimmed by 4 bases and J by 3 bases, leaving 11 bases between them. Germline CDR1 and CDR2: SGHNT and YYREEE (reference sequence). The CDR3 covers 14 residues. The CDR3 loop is CASSNRDTNQPQHF. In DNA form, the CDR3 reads TGTGCCAGCAGCAACCGGGACACCAATCAGCCCCAGCATTTT.

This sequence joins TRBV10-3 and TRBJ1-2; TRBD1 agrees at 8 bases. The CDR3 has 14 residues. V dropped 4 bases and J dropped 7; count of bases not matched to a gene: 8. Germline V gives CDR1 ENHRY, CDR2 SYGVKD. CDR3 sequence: CAISGQTGGIGYTF. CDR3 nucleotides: TGTGCCATCAGTGGGCAAACAGGGGGAATTGGCTACACCTTC.

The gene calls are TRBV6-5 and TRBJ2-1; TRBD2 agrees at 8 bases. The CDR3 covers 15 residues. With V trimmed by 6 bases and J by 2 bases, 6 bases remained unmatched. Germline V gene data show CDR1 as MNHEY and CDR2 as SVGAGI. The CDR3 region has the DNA TGTGCCAGCAGGGGTCAACTAGCGGCCTACAATGAGCAGTTCTTC. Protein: CASRGQLAAYNEQFF.

The CDR3, as DNA: TGTGCCAGCTCCCATCTACCGGGGGGCCAGGAACCCCAGCATTTT. Encoded protein: CASSHLPGGQEPQHF. The V call is TRBV18, the J call TRBJ1-5, with D maybe TRBD1 (6 bases). This CDR3 contains 15 residues. Germline CDR1 is KGHSH and CDR2 is LQKENI. Trimming cost V 6 bases and J 10 bases, with 22 bases left between them. The full variable domain, its missing parts supplied by reference TRBV18 and TRBJ1-5, is NAGVMQNPRHLVRRRGQEARLRCSPMKGHSHVYWYRQLPEEGLKFMVYLQKENIIDESGMPKERFSAEFPKEGPSILRIQQVVRGDSAAYFCASSHLPGGQEPQHFGDGTRLSIL.

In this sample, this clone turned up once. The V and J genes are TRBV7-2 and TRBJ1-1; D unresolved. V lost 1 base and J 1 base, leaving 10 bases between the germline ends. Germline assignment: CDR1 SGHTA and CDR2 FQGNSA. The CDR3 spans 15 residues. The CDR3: CASSLGQQSNTEAFF. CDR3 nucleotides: TGTGCCAGCAGCTTAGGTCAACAGTCGAACACTGAAGCTTTCTTT.

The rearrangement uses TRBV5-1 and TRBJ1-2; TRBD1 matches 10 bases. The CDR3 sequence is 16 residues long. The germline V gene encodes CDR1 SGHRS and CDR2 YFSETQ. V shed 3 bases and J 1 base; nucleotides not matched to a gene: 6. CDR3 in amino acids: CASSSARTGGNYGYTF. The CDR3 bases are TGCGCCAGCAGCTCGGCGAGGACAGGGGGTAACTATGGCTACACCTTC.

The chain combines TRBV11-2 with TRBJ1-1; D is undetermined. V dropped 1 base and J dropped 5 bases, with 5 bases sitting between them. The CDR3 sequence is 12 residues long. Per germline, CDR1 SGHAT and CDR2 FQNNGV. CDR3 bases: TGTGCCAGCAGCTTAGGGAGGACTGAAGCTTTCTTT. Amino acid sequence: CASSLGRTEAFF.

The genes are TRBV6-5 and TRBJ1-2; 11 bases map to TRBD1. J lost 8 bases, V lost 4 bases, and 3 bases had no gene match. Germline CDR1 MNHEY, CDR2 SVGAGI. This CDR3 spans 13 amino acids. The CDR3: CASSFGQGAGYTF. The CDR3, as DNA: TGTGCCAGCAGTTTCGGACAGGGGGCGGGCTACACCTTC.

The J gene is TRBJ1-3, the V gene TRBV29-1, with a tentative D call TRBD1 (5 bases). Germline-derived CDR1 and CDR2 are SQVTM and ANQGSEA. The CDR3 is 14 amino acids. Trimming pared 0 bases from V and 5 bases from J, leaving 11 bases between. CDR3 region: CSVEDGQGRNTIYF. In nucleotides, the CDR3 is TGCAGCGTTGAAGACGGGCAGGGAAGAAACACCATATATTTT.

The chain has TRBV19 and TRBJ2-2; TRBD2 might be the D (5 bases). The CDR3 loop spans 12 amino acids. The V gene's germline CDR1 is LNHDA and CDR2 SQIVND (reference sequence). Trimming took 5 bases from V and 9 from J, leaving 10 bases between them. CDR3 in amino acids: CASSGLRRELFF. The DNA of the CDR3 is TGTGCCAGTAGTGGACTGCGCAGGGAGCTGTTTTTT.

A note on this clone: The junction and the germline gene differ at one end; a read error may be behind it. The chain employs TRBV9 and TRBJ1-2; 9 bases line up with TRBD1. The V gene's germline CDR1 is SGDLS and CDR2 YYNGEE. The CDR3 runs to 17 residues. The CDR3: CASSVGLGTGITYSYTF. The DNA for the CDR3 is TGTGCCAGCAGCGTAGGTTTAGGGACAGGGATTACCTATAGCTACACCTTC. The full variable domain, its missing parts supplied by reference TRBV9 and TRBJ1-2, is DSGVTQTPKHLITATGQRVTLRCSPRSGDLSVYWYQQSLDQGLQFLIQYYNGEERAKGNILERFSAQQFPDLHSELNLSSLELGDSALYFCASSVGLGTGITYSYTFGSGTRLTVV.

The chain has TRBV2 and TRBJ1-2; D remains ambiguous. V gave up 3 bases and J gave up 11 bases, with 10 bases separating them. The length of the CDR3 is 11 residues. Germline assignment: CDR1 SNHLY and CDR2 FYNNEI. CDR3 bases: TGTGCCAGCAGTGATAGGTCTAGGTACACCTTC. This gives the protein CASSDRSRYTF.

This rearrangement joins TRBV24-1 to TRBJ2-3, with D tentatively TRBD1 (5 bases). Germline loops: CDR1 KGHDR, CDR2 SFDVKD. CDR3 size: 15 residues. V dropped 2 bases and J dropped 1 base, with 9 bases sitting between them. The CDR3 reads CATSDWGAGTDTQYF. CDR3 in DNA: TGTGCCACCAGTGATTGGGGCGCGGGCACAGATACGCAGTATTTT.

CDR3 protein: CATSRRPNRAEAFF. In DNA form, the CDR3 reads TGTGCCACCAGCAGACGGCCTAACAGGGCTGAAGCTTTCTTT. V and J are TRBV15 and TRBJ1-1; the D gene is possibly TRBD1 (6 bases). V was trimmed by 2 bases and J by 6 bases, leaving 13 bases between them. The CDR3 extends over 14 amino acids. Looked up from germline, CDR1 is LNHNV and CDR2 is YYDKDF (reference sequence).

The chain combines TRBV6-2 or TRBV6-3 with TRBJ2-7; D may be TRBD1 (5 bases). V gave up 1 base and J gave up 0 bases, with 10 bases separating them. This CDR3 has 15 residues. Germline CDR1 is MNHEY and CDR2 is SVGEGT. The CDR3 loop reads CASSYYQGISYEQYF. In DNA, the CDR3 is TGTGCCAGCAGTTACTATCAGGGTATCTCCTACGAGCAGTACTTC.